The rows below give T cell receptor beta chains drawn from one sample of a study of CD8 T cells in Susac syndrome. From the immunoSEQ multiplex PCR reads, TCRdb called clonotypes with MiXCR, one entry per CDR3 protein. The table has around 180,000 distinct CDR3 sequences, approximately 95% seen once. The sample consisted of CD4+ T cells from PBMCs. These receptors came from a human donor with multiple sclerosis. Each CDR3 is given with its conserved first and last residue. D genes are given only for firm matches.

D	V	J	DNA	CDR3
.	TRBV13	TRBJ2-7	TGTGCCAGCAACAGGGATACCCACGAGCAGTACTTC	CASNRDTHEQYF
.	TRBV30	TRBJ2-7	TGTGCCTGGAGTTACAGGGGACTCTACGAGCAGTACTTC	CAWSYRGLYEQYF
.	TRBV20-1	TRBJ1-1	TGCAGTGCTAGGGGGACCGGGAACACTGAAGCTTTCTTT	CSARGTGNTEAFF
TRBD2	TRBV5-1	TRBJ2-1	TGCGCCAGCAGCTTGGGTCTAGCGGGCGCCGCGGGCAATGAGCAGTTCTTC	CASSLGLAGAAGNEQFF
.	TRBV29-1	TRBJ1-1	TGCAGCGGTGGCCGACGGACTGAAGCTTTCTTT	CSGGRRTEAFF
TRBD1	TRBV24-1	TRBJ2-1	TGTGCCACCAGTGACCCTAGTCCCGGGACAGGGGGGAATGAGCAGTTCTTC	CATSDPSPGTGGNEQFF
TRBD2	TRBV15	TRBJ2-7	TGTGCCACCAGCAGAGGGGGGGGTGCGGGCCTGGACGAGCAGTACTTC	CATSRGGGAGLDEQYF
.	TRBV30	TRBJ1-4	TGTGCCTGGAGAACAGCAACTAATGAAAAACTGTTTTTT	CAWRTATNEKLFF
.	TRBV20-1	TRBJ2-3	TGCAGTGCTAGTTTAGCGGGCACAGATACGCAGTATTTT	CSASLAGTDTQYF
.	TRBV7-9	TRBJ2-1	TGTGCCAGCATCACTCCCGGGACAACCTACAATGAGCAGTTCTTC	CASITPGTTYNEQFF
.	TRBV30	TRBJ2-1	TGTGCCTGGAGTGTACCAGGGTACAATGAGCAGTTCTTC	CAWSVPGYNEQFF
TRBD1	TRBV2	TRBJ2-3	TGTGCCAGCAGTGAACTGGACAGGGTTGCTACGCAGTATTTT	CASSELDRVATQYF